This T cell receptor (beta chain) was sequenced during a study of T-cell memory formation after mild COVID-19 (dated by TCRdb to the early 2020s). General notes on the study: TCR sequence clusters from the two donors were found to be largely donor specific. The cohort comprised two young, previously healthy adult volunteers, one female and one male. In a couple of donors, T-cell clones that expanded and contracted after mild COVID-19 were tracked by sequencing TCRalpha and TCRbeta repertoires over time. What the work shows at the level of the full study, not this receptor alone: Some responding clones were detected in pre-infection memory, suggesting pre-existing cross-reactive memory T cells joined the SARS-CoV-2 response. Contracting CD4+ clones appeared mostly in the CM and EM memory subsets, whereas CD8+ clones were enriched in EMRA. Clones contracting from day 15 to 85 had balanced CD4/CD8 phenotypes, while a second wave expanding from day 15 to 37 was biased towards CD4+. The second-wave clones that peaked on day 37 were not confirmed to be SARS-CoV-2 specific. Only two mild cases were covered in the study, and larger cohorts including severe cases with pre-infection samples were considered necessary.

This clonotype was found many times. It has no known antigen specificity. Base qualities are not at hand, and no much larger clone is one base apart. PBMCs were isolated by Ficoll-Paque density gradient centrifugation. Sequenced using an Illumina NovaSeq 6000. TCRalpha and TCRbeta cDNA libraries were built by 5'RACE with constant-segment primers, adding sample barcodes and unique molecular identifiers. RNA was extracted from every sample with Trizol reagent. The libraries were amplified in two PCR steps, and the second step added a second sample barcode and Illumina TruSeq adapters. Sequencing of libraries was performed on an Illumina NovaSeq with 2 x 150 bp paired-end reads. On the authors' methods: The reads were demultiplexed and collapsed into UMI-guided consensus sequences using migec v1.2.7. Using mixcr v2.1.11, UMI consensuses were aligned to TRA and TRB V and J templates and then assembled into clonotypes. A clonotype was counted as expanded or contracted only when both edgeR and NoisET called the clonotype significant, with the noise models trained on biological replicates. For edgeR calls, a false discovery rate-adjusted p below 0.01 and a log2 fold-change threshold of 1 were applied. As an exploratory analysis of dynamics, max-normalized trajectories of the 1000 most abundant clonotypes were examined by PCA with hierarchical clustering. Each responding clone was given a CD4 or CD8 phenotype based on the CD4+ and CD8+ repertoires, which had been sequenced separately. The public sequencing data were trimmed at Q25 with fastp and processed into clonotypes with MiXCR by TCRdb, which kept only in-frame beta chains. Each CDR3 protein gets just one entry, which takes the most common genes and DNA from the rows behind it. The V and J calls shown here were made by TCRdb, not taken from the authors' results. This sample holds about 110,000 distinct CDR3 sequences; approximately 17% were observed only once. The ten largest clones take up roughly 27% of the sample.

The sequencing sample was made of PBMCs or a T cell subset sorted from them (not recorded which). This receptor was obtained from an adult woman who had mild COVID-19 (a few samples of this study predate the infection). The sample titles of this study are shuffled in the database, so cell type and time point are left out; the donor was told from shared clones.

The CDR3 in this case is CSAGGGPNSYEQYF. In nucleotides, the sequence is TGCAGCGCCGGCGGGGGTCCCAACTCCTACGAGCAGTACTTC. The rearranged segments are TRBV29-1 and TRBJ2-7, with TRBD2 matching 7 junction bases. V lost 7 bases and J lost 0 bases, and the count of bases not matched to a germline gene is 9. CDR1 and CDR2 were assigned from the germline V gene as SQVTM and ANQGSEA. From the cysteine up to the phenylalanine, the CDR3 has a length of 14 residues. Of the read, only the CDR3 DNA is kept; its 42 bases are in frame from base 1.